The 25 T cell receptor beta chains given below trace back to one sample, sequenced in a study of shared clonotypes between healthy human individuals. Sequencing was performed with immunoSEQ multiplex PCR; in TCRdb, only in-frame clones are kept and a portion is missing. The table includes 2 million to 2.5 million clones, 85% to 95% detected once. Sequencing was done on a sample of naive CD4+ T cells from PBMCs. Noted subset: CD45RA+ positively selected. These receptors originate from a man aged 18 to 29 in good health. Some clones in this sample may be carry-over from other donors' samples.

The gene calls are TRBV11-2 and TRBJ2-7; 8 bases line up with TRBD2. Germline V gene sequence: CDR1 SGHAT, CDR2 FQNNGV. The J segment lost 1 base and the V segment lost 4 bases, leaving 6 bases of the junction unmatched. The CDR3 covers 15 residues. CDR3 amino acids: CASSYRLALSYEQYF. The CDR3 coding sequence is TGTGCCAGCAGCTACCGACTAGCGCTTTCCTACGAGCAGTACTTC.

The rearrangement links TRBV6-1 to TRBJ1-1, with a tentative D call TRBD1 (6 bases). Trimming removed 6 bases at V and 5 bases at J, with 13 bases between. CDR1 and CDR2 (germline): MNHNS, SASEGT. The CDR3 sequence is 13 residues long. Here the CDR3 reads CASRAQGVTEAFF. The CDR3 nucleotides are TGTGCCAGCAGGGCACAGGGTGTTACTGAAGCTTTCTTT.

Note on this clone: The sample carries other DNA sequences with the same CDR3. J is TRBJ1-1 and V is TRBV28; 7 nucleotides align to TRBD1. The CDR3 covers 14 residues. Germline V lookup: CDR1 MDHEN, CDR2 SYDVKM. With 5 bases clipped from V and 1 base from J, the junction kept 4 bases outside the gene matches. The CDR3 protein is CASSTRTGNTEAFF. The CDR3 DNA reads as TGTGCCAGCAGTACCCGGACAGGGAACACTGAAGCTTTCTTT.

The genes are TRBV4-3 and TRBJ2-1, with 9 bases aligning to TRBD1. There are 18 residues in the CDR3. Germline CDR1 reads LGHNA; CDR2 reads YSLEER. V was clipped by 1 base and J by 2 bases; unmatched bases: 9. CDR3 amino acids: CASSQGRQGVGTYNEQFF. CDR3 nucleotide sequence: TGCGCCAGCAGCCAAGGTCGACAGGGGGTGGGCACCTACAATGAGCAGTTCTTC.

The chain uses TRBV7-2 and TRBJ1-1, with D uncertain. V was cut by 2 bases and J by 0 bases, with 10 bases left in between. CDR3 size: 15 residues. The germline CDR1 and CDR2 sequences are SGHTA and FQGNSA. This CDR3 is CASSLRHLMNTEAFF. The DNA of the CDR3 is TGTGCCAGCAGCTTACGGCACTTGATGAACACTGAAGCTTTCTTT.

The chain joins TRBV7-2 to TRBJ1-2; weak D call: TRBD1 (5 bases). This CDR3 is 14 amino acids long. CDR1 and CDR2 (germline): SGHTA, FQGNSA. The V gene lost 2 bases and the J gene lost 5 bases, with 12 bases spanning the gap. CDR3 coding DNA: TGTGCCAGCAGCTTAAACGGGGGTGCTTATGGCTACACCTTC. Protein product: CASSLNGGAYGYTF. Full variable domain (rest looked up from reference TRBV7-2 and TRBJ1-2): GAGVSQSPSNKVTEKGKDVELRCDPISGHTALYWYRQSLGQGLEFLIYFQGNSAPDKSGLPSDRFSAERTGGSVSTLTIQRTQQEDSAVYLCASSLNGGAYGYTFGSGTRLTVV.

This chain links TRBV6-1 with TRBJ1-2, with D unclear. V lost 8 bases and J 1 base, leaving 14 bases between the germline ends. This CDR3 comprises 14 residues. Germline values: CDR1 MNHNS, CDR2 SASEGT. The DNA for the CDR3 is TGTGCCAGCCGGGTTCCCTGGGGTAACTATGGCTACACCTTC. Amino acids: CASRVPWGNYGYTF.

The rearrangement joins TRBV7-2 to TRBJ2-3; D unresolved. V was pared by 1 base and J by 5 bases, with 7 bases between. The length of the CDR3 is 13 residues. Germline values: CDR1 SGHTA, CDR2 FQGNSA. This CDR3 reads CASSLVLGDTQYF. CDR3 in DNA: TGTGCCAGCAGCTTAGTGTTGGGAGATACGCAGTATTTT.

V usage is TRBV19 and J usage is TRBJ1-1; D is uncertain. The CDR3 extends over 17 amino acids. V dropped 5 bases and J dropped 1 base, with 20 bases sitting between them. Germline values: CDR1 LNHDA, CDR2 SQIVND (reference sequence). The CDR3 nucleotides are TGTGCCAGTAGTCCCTCCCCCGGCCGCAAGGGGAACACTGAAGCTTTCTTT. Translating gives CASSPSPGRKGNTEAFF.

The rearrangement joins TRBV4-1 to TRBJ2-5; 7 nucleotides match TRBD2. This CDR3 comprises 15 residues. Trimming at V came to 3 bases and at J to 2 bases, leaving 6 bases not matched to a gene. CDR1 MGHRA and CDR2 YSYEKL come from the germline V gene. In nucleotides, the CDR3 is TGCGCCAGCAGCCACGGGGGAGGGGTACAAGAGACCCAGTACTTC. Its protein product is CASSHGGGVQETQYF.

This CDR3 reads CASSPAQDPGYGYTF. Written as DNA, the CDR3 is TGTGCCAGCTCACCGGCACAGGATCCGGGGTATGGCTACACCTTC. This chain joins TRBV18 and TRBJ1-2; the D gene is possibly TRBD1 (5 bases). The CDR3 runs to 15 residues. CDR1 is KGHSH and CDR2 is LQKENI in the germline V gene. Trimming removed 3 bases from V and 5 bases from J, with 16 bases in between. The variable domain in full, completed from reference TRBV18 and TRBJ1-2, reads NAGVMQNPRHLVRRRGQEARLRCSPMKGHSHVYWYRQLPEEGLKFMVYLQKENIIDESGMPKERFSAEFPKEGPSILRIQQVVRGDSAAYFCASSPAQDPGYGYTFGSGTRLTVV.

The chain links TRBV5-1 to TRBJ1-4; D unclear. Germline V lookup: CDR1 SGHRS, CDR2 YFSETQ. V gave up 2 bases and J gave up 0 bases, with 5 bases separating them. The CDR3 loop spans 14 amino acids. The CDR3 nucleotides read TGCGCCAGCAGCTTCAACCCAACTAATGAAAAACTGTTTTTT. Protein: CASSFNPTNEKLFF.

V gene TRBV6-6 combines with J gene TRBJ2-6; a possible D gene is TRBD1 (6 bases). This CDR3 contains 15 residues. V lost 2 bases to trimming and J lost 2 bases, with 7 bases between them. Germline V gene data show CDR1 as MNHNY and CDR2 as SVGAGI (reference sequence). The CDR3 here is CASSYGGTGANVLTF. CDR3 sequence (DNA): TGTGCCAGCAGTTACGGGGGCACTGGGGCCAACGTCCTGACTTTC.

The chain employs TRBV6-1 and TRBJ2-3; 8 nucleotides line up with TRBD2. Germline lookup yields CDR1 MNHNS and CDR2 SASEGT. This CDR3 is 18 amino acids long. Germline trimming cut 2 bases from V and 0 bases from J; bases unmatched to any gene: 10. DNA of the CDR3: TGTGCCAGCAGTGAATTACGGCTAGCGGGTACAAGCACAGATACGCAGTATTTT. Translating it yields CASSELRLAGTSTDTQYF.

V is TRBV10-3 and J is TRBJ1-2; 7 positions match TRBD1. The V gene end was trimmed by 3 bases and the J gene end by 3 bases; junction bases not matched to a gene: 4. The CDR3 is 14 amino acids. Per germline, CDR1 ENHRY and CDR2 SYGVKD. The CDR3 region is CAISEGTAYYGYTF. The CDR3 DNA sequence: TGTGCCATCAGTGAAGGGACAGCCTACTATGGCTACACCTTC.

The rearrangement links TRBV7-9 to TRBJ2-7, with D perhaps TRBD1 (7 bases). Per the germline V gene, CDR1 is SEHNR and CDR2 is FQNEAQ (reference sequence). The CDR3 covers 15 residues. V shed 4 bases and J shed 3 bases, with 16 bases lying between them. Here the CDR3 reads CASSSMAGQNYEQYF. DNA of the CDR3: TGTGCCAGCAGCTCTATGGCGGGACAGAACTACGAGCAGTACTTC. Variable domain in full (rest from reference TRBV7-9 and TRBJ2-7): DTGVSQNPRHKITKRGQNVTFRCDPISEHNRLYWYRQTLGQGPEFLTYFQNEAQLEKSRLLSDRFSAERPKGSFSTLEIQRTEQGDSAMYLCASSSMAGQNYEQYFGPGTRLTVT.

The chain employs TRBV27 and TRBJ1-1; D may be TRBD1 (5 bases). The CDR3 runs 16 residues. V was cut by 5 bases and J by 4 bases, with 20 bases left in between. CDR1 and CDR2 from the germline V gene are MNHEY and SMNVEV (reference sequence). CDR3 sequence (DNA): TGTGCCAGCAGTGCCCATTTGAGGCGGAGGGGCACTGAAGCTTTCTTT. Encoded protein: CASSAHLRRRGTEAFF.

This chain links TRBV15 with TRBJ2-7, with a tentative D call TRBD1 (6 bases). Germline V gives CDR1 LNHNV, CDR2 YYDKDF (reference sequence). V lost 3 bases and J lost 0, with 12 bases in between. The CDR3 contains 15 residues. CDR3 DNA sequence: TGTGCCACCAGCAGGAACCGGGACACCTCCTACGAGCAGTACTTC. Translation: CATSRNRDTSYEQYF. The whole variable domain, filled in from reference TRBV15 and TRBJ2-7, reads DAMVIQNPRYQVTQFGKPVTLSCSQTLNHNVMYWYQQKSSQAPKLLFHYYDKDFNNEADTPDNFQSRRPNTSFCFLDIRSPGLGDTAMYLCATSRNRDTSYEQYFGPGTRLTVT.

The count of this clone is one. Here the CDR3 reads CASHYTAPNTGELFF. The CDR3 DNA sequence: TGTGCCAGCCACTACACGGCCCCGAACACCGGGGAGCTGTTTTTT. The chain joins TRBV28 to TRBJ2-2; D remains unclear. This CDR3 comprises 15 residues. V was trimmed by 8 bases and J by 0 bases, leaving 13 bases between them. Per germline, CDR1 MDHEN and CDR2 SYDVKM. Drawing the rest from reference TRBV28 and TRBJ2-2, the complete variable domain is DVKVTQSSRYLVKRTGEKVFLECVQDMDHENMFWYRQDPGLGLRLIYFSYDVKMKEKGDIPEGYSVSREKKERFSLILESASTNQTSMYLCASHYTAPNTGELFFGEGSRLTVL.

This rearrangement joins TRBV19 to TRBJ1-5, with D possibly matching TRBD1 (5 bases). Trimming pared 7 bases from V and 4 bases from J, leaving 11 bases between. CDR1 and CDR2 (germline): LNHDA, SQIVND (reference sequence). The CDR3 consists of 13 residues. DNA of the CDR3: TGTGCCAGTACAGGGAGCCTTAATCAGCCCCAGCATTTT. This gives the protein CASTGSLNQPQHF.

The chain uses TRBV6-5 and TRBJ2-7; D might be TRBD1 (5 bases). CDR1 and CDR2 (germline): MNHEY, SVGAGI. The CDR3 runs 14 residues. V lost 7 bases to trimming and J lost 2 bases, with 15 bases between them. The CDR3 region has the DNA TGTGCCAGCAAGGGGCCGGGCATCGCCTACGAGCAGTACTTC. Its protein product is CASKGPGIAYEQYF.

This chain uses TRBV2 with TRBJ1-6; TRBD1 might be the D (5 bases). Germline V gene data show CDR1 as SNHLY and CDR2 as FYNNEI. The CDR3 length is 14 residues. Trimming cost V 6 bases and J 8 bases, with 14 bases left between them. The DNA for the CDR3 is TGTGCCAGCAGCCCGGACAACGGGTATTCACCCCTCCACTTT. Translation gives CASSPDNGYSPLHF.

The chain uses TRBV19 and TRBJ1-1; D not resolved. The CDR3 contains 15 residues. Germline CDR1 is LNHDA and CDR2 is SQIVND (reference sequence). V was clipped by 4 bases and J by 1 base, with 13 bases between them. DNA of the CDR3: TGTGCCAGTAGTACCCCCGGGGTGGGGAACACTGAAGCTTTCTTT. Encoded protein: CASSTPGVGNTEAFF.

In nucleotides, the CDR3 is TGTGCCAGCAGCCAAGATCCGTTTGGGCTTGCGGGTTCCAAAAACATTCAGTACTTC. Protein sequence: CASSQDPFGLAGSKNIQYF. This chain connects TRBV4-2 to TRBJ2-4; D may be TRBD2 (5 bases). CDR3 length: 19 amino acids. Germline V gene sequence: CDR1 LGHNA, CDR2 YNFKEQ. Trimming stripped 0 bases from V and 2 bases from J, with 20 bases between.

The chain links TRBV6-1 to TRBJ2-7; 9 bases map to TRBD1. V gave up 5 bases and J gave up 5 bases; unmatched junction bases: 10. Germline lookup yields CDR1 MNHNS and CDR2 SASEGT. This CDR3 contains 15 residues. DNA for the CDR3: TGTGCCAGCAGTAATGACGACAGGGGGACGCACGAGCAGTACTTC. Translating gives CASSNDDRGTHEQYF.